This T cell receptor beta chain was documented in a study of T-cell memory formation after mild COVID-19. Overall study: Each donor largely had its own TCR clusters.

Amplification by 5'RACE using constant-segment primers produced TCR alpha and TCR beta cDNA libraries that carried sample barcodes and UMIs. TCRdb independently ran MiXCR on the 5' RACE reads; one entry per CDR3 protein. The data contain a few hundred thousand distinct CDR3 sequences, about 16% of them singletons. CDR1 is SGHVS, CDR2 FQNEAQ, per germline. Trimming cost V 1 base and J 0 bases, with 13 bases left between them. This CDR3 has 17 residues. Study-level findings and limits: Unconfirmed was the SARS-CoV-2 specificity of second-wave clones that peaked on day 37. Among contracting clones, CD4+ were mainly CM/EM and CD8+ enriched in EMRA.

A remark on this clonotype: The antigen is not known.

This receptor was taken from a man aged 18 to 35 who had mild COVID-19 (a few samples of this study predate the infection). Cell type and time point are not known. This chain links TRBV7-8 with TRBJ1-5; no reliable D call. The sequenced material came from PBMCs or a T cell subset sorted from them (not recorded which). The CDR3 coding sequence is TGTGCCAGCAGCTTAGTCCGGTTCCCCAATAGCAATCAGCCCCAGCATTTT. This codes for CASSLVRFPNSNQPQHF.